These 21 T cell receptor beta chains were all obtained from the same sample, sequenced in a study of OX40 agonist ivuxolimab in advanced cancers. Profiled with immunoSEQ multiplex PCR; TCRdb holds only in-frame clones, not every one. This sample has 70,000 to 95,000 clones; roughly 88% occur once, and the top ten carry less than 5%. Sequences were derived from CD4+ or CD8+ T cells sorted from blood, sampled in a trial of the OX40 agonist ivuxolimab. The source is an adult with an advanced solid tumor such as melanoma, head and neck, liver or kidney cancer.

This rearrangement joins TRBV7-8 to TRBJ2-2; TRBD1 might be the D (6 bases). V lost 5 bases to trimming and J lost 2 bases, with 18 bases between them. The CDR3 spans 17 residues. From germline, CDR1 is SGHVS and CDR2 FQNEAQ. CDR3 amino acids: CASSAQVAGENTGELFF. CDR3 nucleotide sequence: TGTGCCAGCAGCGCCCAGGTAGCAGGGGAAAACACCGGGGAGCTGTTTTTT.

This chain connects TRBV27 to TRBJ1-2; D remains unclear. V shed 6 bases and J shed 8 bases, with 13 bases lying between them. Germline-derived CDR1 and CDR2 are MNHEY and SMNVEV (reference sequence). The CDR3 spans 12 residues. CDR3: CASSRPPGGYTF. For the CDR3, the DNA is TGTGCCAGCAGCCGCCCCCCTGGAGGCTACACCTTC.

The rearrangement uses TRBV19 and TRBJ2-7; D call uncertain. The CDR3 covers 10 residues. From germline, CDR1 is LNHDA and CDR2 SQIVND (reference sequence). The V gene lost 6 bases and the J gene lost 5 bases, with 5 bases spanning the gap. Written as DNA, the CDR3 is TGTGCCAGTAGAGTAGACGAGCAGTACTTC. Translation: CASRVDEQYF. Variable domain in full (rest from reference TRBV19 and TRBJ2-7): DGGITQSPKYLFRKEGQNVTLSCEQNLNHDAMYWYRQDPGQGLRLIYYSQIVNDFQKGDIAEGYSVSREKKESFPLTVTSAQKNPTAFYLCASRVDEQYFGPGTRLTVT.

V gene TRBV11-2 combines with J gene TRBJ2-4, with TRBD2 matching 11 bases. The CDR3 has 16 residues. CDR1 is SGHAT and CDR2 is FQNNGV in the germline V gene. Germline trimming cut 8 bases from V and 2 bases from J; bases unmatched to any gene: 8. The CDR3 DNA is TGTGCCAGCCGCCAGTCTAGCGGGAGGACCAAAAACATTCAGTACTTC. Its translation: CASRQSSGRTKNIQYF.

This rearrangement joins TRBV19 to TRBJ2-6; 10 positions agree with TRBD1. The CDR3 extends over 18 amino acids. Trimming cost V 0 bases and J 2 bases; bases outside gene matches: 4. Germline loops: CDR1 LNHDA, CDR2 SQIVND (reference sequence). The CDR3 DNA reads TGTGCCAGTAGTATAGAGGGACAGGGGTTACCTGGGGCCAACGTCCTGACTTTC. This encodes CASSIEGQGLPGANVLTF. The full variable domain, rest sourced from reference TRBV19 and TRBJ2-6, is DGGITQSPKYLFRKEGQNVTLSCEQNLNHDAMYWYRQDPGQGLRLIYYSQIVNDFQKGDIAEGYSVSREKKESFPLTVTSAQKNPTAFYLCASSIEGQGLPGANVLTFGAGSRLTVL.

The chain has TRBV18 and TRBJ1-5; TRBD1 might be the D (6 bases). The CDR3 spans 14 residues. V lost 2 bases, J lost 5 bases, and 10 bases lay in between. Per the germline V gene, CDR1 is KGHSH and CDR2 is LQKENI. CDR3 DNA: TGTGCCAGCTCACCAACAGGGTACGATCAGCCCCAGCATTTT. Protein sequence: CASSPTGYDQPQHF. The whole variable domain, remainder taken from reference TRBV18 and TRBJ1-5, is NAGVMQNPRHLVRRRGQEARLRCSPMKGHSHVYWYRQLPEEGLKFMVYLQKENIIDESGMPKERFSAEFPKEGPSILRIQQVVRGDSAAYFCASSPTGYDQPQHFGDGTRLSIL.

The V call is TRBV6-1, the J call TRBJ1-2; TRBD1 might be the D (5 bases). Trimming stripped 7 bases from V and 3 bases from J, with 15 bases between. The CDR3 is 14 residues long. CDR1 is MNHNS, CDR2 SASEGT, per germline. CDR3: CASTNDDRYYGYTF. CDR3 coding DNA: TGTGCCAGCACCAACGACGACAGATACTATGGCTACACCTTC.

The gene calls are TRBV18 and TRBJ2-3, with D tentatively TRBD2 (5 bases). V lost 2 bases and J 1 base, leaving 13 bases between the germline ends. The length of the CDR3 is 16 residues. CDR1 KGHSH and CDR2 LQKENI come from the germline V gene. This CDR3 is CASSPSRAARTDTQYF. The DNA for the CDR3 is TGTGCCAGCTCACCATCGCGGGCGGCGCGCACAGATACGCAGTATTTT.

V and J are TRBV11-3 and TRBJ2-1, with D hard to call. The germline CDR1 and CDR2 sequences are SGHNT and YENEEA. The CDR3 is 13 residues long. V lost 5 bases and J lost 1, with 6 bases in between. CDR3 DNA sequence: TGTGCCAGCAGCCCCGATTCCTACAATGAGCAGTTCTTC. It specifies CASSPDSYNEQFF.

The CDR3 DNA follows: TGTGCCAGCTCACCGAACCGCGGCTCACTAGGGGATGGGCAGTTCTTC. This sequence encodes CASSPNRGSLGDGQFF. The rearrangement uses TRBV18 and TRBJ2-1; tentatively, D is TRBD1 or TRBD2 (5 bases each). From germline, CDR1 is KGHSH and CDR2 LQKENI. There are 16 residues in the CDR3. Trimming cost V 3 bases and J 12 bases, with 24 bases left between them. Drawing the rest from reference TRBV18 and TRBJ2-1, the complete variable domain is NAGVMQNPRHLVRRRGQEARLRCSPMKGHSHVYWYRQLPEEGLKFMVYLQKENIIDESGMPKERFSAEFPKEGPSILRIQQVVRGDSAAYFCASSPNRGSLGDGQFFGPGTRLTVL.

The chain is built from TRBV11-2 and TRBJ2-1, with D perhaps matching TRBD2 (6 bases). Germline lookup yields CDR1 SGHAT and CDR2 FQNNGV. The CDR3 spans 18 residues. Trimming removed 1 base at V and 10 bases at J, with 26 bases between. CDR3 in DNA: TGTGCCAGCAGCTTAGCCCCCCTAGCGAGAGGAGGTCATTGGGAGCAGTTCTTC. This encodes CASSLAPLARGGHWEQFF.

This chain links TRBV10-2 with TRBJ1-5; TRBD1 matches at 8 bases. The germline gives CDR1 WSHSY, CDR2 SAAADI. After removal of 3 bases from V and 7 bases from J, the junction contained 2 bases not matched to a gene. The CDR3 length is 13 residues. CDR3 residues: CASSEQGVQPQHF. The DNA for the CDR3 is TGCGCCAGCAGTGAACAGGGGGTACAGCCCCAGCATTTT.

In DNA form, the CDR3 reads TGCGCCAGCAGCCCGGGACTAGCGTCGGATGAGCAGTTCTTC. It specifies CASSPGLASDEQFF. The chain recombines TRBV5-1 with TRBJ2-1; TRBD2 matches at 10 bases. The CDR3 has 14 amino acids. The V and J ends lost 4 bases and 8 bases, in that order; junction bases with no gene match: 6. CDR1 and CDR2 from the germline V gene are SGHRS and YFSETQ.

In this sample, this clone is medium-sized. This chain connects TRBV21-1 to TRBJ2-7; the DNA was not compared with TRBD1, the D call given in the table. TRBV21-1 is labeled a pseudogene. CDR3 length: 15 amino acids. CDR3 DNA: TGTGCCAGCAGCCCCTTACAGGGTTTAGCCTACGAGCAGTACTTC. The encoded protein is CASSPLQGLAYEQYF.

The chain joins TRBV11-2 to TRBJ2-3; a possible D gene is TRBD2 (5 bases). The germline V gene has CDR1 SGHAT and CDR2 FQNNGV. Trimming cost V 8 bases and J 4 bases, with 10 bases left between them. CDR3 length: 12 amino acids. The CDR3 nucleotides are TGTGCCAGCGCTCCGGGGTCAGATACGCAGTATTTT. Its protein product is CASAPGSDTQYF.

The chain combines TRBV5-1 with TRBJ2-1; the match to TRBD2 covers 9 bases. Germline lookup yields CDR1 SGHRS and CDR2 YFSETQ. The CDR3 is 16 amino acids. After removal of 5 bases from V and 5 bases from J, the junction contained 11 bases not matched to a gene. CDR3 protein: CASRGGLAGGHNEQFF. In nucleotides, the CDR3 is TGCGCCAGCAGAGGGGGGCTGGCGGGAGGGCACAATGAGCAGTTCTTC.

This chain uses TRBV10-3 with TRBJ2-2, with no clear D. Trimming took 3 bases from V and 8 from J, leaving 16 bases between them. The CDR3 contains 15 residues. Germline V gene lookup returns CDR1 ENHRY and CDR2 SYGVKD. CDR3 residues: CAISDLTDLGGELFF. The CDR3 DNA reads TGTGCCATCAGTGATCTGACCGATCTGGGTGGGGAGCTGTTTTTT.

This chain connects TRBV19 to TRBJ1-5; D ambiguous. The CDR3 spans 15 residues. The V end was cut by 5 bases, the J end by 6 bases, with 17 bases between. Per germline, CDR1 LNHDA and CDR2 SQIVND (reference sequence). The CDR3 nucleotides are TGTGCCAGTAGTTCGGAAAAAGGGAGAATTCAGCCCCAGCATTTT. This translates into CASSSEKGRIQPQHF.

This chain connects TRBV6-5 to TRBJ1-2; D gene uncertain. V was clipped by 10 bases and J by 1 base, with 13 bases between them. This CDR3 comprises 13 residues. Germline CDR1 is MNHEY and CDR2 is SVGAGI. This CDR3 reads CATRRSINYGYTF. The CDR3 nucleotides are TGTGCCACCAGAAGATCAATTAACTATGGCTACACCTTC.

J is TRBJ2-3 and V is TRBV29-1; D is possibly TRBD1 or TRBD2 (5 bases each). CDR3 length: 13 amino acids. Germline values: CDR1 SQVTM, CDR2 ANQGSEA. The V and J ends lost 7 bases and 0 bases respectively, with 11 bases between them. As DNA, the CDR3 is TGCAGCGGTACCGGGGCTAGCACAGATACGCAGTATTTT. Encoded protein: CSGTGASTDTQYF.

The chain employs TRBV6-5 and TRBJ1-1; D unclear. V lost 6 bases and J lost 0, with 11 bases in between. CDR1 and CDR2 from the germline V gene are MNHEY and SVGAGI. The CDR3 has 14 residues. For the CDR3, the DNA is TGTGCCAGCAGGGCCCCGGGTTTGAACACTGAAGCTTTCTTT. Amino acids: CASRAPGLNTEAFF.